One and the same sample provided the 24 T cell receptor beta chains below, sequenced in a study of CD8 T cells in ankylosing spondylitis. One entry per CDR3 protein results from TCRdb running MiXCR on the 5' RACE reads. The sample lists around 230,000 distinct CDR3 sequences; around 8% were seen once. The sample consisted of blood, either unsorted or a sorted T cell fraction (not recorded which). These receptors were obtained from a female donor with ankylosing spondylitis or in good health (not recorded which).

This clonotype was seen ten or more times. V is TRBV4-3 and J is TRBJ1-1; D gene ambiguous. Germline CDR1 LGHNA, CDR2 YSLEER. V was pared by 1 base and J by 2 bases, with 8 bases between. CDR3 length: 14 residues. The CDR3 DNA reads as TGCGCCAGCAGCCAAGGTTCAGGAAACACTGAAGCTTTCTTT. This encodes CASSQGSGNTEAFF.

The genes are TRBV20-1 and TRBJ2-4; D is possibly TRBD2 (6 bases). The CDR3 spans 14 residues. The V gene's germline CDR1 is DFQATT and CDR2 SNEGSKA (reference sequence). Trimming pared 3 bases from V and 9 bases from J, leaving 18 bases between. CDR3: CSASGRDPTGIQYF. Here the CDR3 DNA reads TGCAGTGCTAGCGGGCGGGACCCAACGGGCATTCAGTACTTC.

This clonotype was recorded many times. The CDR3 sequence: CASSQLRDRVSSYGYTF. As DNA, the CDR3 is TGCGCCAGCAGCCAGCTCCGGGACAGGGTTAGCAGCTATGGCTACACCTTC. V is TRBV5-1 and J is TRBJ1-2; 9 bases fit TRBD1. Looked up from germline, CDR1 is SGHRS and CDR2 is YFSETQ. This CDR3 is built from 17 residues. J was trimmed by 4 bases and V by 4 bases; bases with no gene match: 14.

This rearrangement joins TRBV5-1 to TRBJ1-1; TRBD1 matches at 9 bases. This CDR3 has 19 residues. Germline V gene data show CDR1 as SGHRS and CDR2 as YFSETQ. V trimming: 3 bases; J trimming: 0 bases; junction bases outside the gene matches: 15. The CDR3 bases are TGCGCCAGCAGCTCACTCACCCCGGGACAGGGTGCGATGAACACTGAAGCTTTCTTT. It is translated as CASSSLTPGQGAMNTEAFF.

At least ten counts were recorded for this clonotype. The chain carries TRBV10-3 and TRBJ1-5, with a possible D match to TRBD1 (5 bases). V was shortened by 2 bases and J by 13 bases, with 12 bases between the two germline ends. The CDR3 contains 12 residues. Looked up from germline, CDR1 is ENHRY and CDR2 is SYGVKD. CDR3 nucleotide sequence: TGTGCCATCAGTGAGCCTGGGACTCCTCAGCATTTT. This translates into CAISEPGTPQHF.

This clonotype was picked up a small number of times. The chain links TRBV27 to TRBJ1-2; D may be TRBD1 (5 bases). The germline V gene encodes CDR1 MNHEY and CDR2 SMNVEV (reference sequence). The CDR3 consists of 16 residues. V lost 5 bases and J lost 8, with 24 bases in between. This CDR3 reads CASSPHRLDILTGYTF. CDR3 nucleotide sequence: TGTGCCAGCAGTCCCCACCGGCTGGACATCCTGACAGGCTACACCTTC.

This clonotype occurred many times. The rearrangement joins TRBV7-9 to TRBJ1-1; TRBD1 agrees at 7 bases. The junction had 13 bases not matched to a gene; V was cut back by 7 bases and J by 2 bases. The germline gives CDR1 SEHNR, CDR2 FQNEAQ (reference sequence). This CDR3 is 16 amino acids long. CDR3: CASTSINRGFNTEAFF. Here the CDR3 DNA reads TGTGCCAGCACTTCTATAAACAGGGGATTCAACACTGAAGCTTTCTTT.

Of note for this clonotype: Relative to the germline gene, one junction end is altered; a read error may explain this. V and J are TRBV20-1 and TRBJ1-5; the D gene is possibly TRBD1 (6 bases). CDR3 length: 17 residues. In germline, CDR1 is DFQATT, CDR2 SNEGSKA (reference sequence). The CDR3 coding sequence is TGCAGTGCTAGAGATGGGGAAAGCAGGGGAGAAAATCGGCCCCAGCATTTT. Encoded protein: CSARDGESRGENRPQHF.

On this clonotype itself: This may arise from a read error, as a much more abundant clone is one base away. The CDR3 protein is CTSSPYSGRQGDTQYF. CDR3 sequence (DNA): TGTACCAGCAGTCCTTATAGCGGGAGGCAAGGAGATACGCAGTATTTT. The rearrangement joins TRBV25-1 to TRBJ2-3; TRBD2 matches 10 bases. CDR1 is MGHDK and CDR2 is SYGVNS in the germline V gene. The CDR3 has 16 amino acids.

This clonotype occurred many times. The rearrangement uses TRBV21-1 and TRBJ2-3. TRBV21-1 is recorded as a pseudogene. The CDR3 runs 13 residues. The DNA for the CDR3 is TGTGCCAGCAGCAAGAGAGGCACAGATACGCAGTATTTT. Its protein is CASSKRGTDTQYF.

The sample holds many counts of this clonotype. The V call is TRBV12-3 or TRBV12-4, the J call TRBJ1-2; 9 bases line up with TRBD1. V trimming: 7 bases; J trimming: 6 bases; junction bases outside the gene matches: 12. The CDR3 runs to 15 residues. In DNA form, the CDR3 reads TGTGCCAGCATTCCCTGGACAGGGGATAAGGATGGCTACACCTTC. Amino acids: CASIPWTGDKDGYTF.

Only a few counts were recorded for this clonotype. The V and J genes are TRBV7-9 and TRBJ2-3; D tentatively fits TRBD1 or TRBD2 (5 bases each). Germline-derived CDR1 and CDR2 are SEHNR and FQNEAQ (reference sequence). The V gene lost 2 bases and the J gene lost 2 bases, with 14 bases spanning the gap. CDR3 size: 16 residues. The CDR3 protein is CASSLIGVGTTDTQYF. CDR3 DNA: TGTGCCAGCAGCTTAATCGGTGTAGGGACCACAGATACGCAGTATTTT.

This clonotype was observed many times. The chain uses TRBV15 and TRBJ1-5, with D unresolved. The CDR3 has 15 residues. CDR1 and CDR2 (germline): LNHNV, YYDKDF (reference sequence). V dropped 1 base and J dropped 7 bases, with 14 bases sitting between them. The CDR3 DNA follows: TGTGCCACCAGCAGAGTCCAGGCCGGGGTCCAGCCCCAGCATTTT. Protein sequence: CATSRVQAGVQPQHF.

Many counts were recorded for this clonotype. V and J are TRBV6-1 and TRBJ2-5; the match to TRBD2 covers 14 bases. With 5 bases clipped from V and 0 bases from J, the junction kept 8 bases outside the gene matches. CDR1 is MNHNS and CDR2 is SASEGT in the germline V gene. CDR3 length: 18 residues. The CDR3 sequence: CASSKPRTSGGYQETQYF. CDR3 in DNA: TGTGCCAGCAGTAAACCGCGGACTAGCGGGGGGTACCAAGAGACCCAGTACTTC.

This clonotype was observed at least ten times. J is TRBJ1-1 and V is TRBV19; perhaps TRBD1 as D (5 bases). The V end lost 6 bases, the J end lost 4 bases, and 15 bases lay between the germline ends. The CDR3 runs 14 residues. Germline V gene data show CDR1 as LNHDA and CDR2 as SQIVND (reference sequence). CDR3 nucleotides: TGTGCCAGTAGCCCCCTGGGAGGGGCCACTGAAGCTTTCTTT. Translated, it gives CASSPLGGATEAFF.

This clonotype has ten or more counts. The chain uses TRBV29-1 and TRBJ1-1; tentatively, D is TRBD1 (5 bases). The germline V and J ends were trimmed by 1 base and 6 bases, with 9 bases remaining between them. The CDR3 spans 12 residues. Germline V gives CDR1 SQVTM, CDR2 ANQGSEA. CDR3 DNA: TGCAGCGTTGAAGTCGGGGACCCTGAAGCTTTCTTT. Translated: CSVEVGDPEAFF.

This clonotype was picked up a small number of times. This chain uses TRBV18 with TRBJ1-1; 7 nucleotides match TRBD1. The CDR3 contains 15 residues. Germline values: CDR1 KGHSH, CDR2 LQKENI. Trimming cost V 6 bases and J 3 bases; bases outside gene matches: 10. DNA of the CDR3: TGTGCCAGCTCCCGTCCGACAGGGTACGACACTGAAGCTTTCTTT. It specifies CASSRPTGYDTEAFF.

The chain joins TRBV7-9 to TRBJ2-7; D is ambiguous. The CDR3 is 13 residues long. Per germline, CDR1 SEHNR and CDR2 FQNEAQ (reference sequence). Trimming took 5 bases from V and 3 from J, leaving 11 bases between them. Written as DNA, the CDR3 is TGTGCCAGCAGCCCACGGAGTGTCTACGAGCAGTACTTC. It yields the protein CASSPRSVYEQYF.

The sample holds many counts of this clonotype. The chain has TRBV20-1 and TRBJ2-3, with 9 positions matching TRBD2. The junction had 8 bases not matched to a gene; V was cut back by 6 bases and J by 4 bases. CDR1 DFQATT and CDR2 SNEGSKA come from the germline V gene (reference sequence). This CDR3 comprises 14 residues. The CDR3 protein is CSAPGEREADTQYF. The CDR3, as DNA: TGCAGTGCCCCCGGGGAGCGGGAGGCAGATACGCAGTATTTT.

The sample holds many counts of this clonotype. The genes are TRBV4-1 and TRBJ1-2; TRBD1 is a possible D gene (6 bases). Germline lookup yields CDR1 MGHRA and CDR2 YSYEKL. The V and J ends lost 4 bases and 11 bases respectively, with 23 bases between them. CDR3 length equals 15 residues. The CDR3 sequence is CASSPGAGAISGYTF. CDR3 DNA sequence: TGCGCCAGCAGCCCCGGGGCAGGGGCGATCAGTGGGTACACCTTC.

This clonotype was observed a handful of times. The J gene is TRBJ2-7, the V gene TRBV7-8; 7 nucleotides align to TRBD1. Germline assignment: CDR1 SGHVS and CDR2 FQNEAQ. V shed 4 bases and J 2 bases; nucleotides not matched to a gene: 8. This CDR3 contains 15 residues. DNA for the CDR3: TGTGCCAGCAGCTCACTAAGGGACAGCGCCTACGAGCAGTACTTC. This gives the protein CASSSLRDSAYEQYF. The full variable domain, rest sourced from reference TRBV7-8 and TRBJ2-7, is GAGVSQSPRYKVAKRGQDVALRCDPISGHVSLFWYQQALGQGPEFLTYFQNEAQLDKSGLPSDRFFAERPEGSVSTLKIQRTQQEDSAVYLCASSSLRDSAYEQYFGPGTRLTVT.

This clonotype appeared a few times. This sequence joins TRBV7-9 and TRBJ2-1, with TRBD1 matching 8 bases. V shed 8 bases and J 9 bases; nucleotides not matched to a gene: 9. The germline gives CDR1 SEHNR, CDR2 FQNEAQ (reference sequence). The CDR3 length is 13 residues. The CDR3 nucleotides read TGTGCCAGCTTAGGACAGGGCTTCGGTGAGCAGTTCTTC. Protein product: CASLGQGFGEQFF.

The CDR3 DNA sequence: TGTGCCAGCAGGCCGGGAGCCAAAAACATTCAGTACTTC. Amino acid sequence: CASRPGAKNIQYF. The V gene is TRBV6-2 or TRBV6-3, the J gene TRBJ2-4; D is undetermined. Looked up from germline, CDR1 is MNHEY and CDR2 is SVGEGT. CDR3 size: 13 residues. Trimming removed 6 bases at V and 0 bases at J, with 6 bases between.

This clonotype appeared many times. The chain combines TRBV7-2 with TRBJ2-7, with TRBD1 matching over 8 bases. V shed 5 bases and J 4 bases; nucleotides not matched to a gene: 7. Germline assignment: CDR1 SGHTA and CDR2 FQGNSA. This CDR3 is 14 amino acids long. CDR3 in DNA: TGTGCCAGCAGCCCTTGGACAGGGACGTACGAGCAGTACTTC. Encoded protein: CASSPWTGTYEQYF. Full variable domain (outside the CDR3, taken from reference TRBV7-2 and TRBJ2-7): GAGVSQSPSNKVTEKGKDVELRCDPISGHTALYWYRQSLGQGLEFLIYFQGNSAPDKSGLPSDRFSAERTGGSVSTLTIQRTQQEDSAVYLCASSPWTGTYEQYFGPGTRLTVT.